Presented here are 22 T cell receptor beta chains from one specimen sequenced in a study of OX40 agonist ivuxolimab in advanced cancers. To prepare the library, the immunoSEQ multiplex PCR assay was applied. Imported from immuneACCESS, the table was reduced by TCRdb to in-frame sequences with V and J called. These copies leave out some clones; in studies compared against another copy, an unresolved V gene accounts for under half, and the cause of the remainder is not known. In this sample the table shows around 69,000 clones, around 88% of which occur a single time. The top ten clones comprise around 3% of the sample. Source: CD4+ or CD8+ T cells sorted from blood, taken in a trial of the OX40 agonist ivuxolimab. These receptors were collected from an adult with an advanced solid tumor such as melanoma, head and neck, liver or kidney cancer.

The chain couples TRBV6-6 to TRBJ1-1, with D hard to call. CDR3 size: 14 residues. With 4 bases removed from V and 3 bases from J, the gap between germline ends came to 12 bases. The germline V gene encodes CDR1 MNHNY and CDR2 SVGAGI (reference sequence). As DNA, the CDR3 is TGTGCCAGCAGTTCGCGGGGTAGATACACTGAAGCTTTCTTT. This encodes CASSSRGRYTEAFF.

This chain joins TRBV19 and TRBJ1-2, with 9 bases aligning to TRBD1. Losses at the gene ends were 2 bases for V and 8 bases for J; bases not matched to a gene: 9. CDR1 and CDR2 from the germline V gene are LNHDA and SQIVND (reference sequence). This CDR3 has 15 amino acids. In DNA form, the CDR3 reads TGTGCCAGTAGTATATCGGGACAGGGATCCGGAGGCTACACCTTC. Its protein product is CASSISGQGSGGYTF. The whole variable domain, remainder taken from reference TRBV19 and TRBJ1-2, is DGGITQSPKYLFRKEGQNVTLSCEQNLNHDAMYWYRQDPGQGLRLIYYSQIVNDFQKGDIAEGYSVSREKKESFPLTVTSAQKNPTAFYLCASSISGQGSGGYTFGSGTRLTVV.

The J gene is TRBJ1-5, the V gene TRBV28; perhaps TRBD1 as D (5 bases). The CDR3 is made up of 15 amino acids. The V gene lost 10 bases and the J gene lost 0 bases, with 16 bases spanning the gap. Germline V gene data show CDR1 as MDHEN and CDR2 as SYDVKM. CDR3 region: CATTKGLYSNQPQHF. The CDR3 coding sequence is TGTGCCACCACCAAGGGACTCTATAGCAATCAGCCCCAGCATTTT.

The chain joins TRBV5-1 to TRBJ2-2; D tentatively fits TRBD1 or TRBD2 (5 bases each). Trimming took 0 bases from V and 9 from J, leaving 18 bases between them. The CDR3 is 16 amino acids. The germline V gene encodes CDR1 SGHRS and CDR2 YFSETQ. The CDR3 region has the DNA TGCGCCAGCAGCTTGGATTCGGGACCCCAGAACCGGGAGCTGTTTTTT. It is translated as CASSLDSGPQNRELFF.

The genes are TRBV4-1 and TRBJ1-3, with D perhaps matching TRBD1 (5 bases). V lost 1 base, J lost 3 bases, and 10 bases lay in between. This CDR3 has 15 residues. Germline CDR1 and CDR2: MGHRA and YSYEKL. Here the CDR3 DNA reads TGCGCCAGCAGCCAAGCGGTGGGGGTTGGAAACACCATATATTTT. It is translated as CASSQAVGVGNTIYF.

The chain joins TRBV11-2 to TRBJ2-1; D is unresolved. V shed 0 bases and J shed 6 bases, with 9 bases lying between them. Per germline, CDR1 SGHAT and CDR2 FQNNGV. CDR3 length equals 14 residues. This CDR3 is CASSLDLLLNEQFF. In DNA form, the CDR3 reads TGTGCCAGCAGCTTAGACCTCTTACTCAATGAGCAGTTCTTC.

This clone was observed a handful of times. Here the CDR3 reads CASSEETTVYSNQPQHF. The CDR3 DNA sequence: TGTGCCAGCAGTGAGGAGACGACAGTCTATAGCAATCAGCCCCAGCATTTT. This chain joins TRBV2 and TRBJ1-5; TRBD1 is a possible D gene (5 bases). The V gene lost 3 bases and the J gene lost 0 bases, with 15 bases spanning the gap. Germline V lookup: CDR1 SNHLY, CDR2 FYNNEI. This CDR3 comprises 17 residues.

This chain uses TRBV5-8 with TRBJ2-2; 7 positions agree with TRBD1. The CDR3 has 17 amino acids. Per the germline V gene, CDR1 is SGHTS and CDR2 is YDEGEE. V gave up 5 bases and J gave up 6 bases; unmatched junction bases: 16. The CDR3 is CASSRHLTGDMAGELFF. CDR3 DNA sequence: TGTGCCAGCAGTCGACACCTCACAGGGGACATGGCCGGGGAGCTGTTTTTT.

This clone was seen a handful of times. The rearrangement joins TRBV5-5 to TRBJ2-1, with 7 bases aligning to TRBD1. Germline CDR1 reads SGHKS; CDR2 reads YYEKEE (reference sequence). The CDR3 extends over 14 amino acids. Trimming took 0 bases from V and 4 from J; bases not matched to a gene: 1. The CDR3 DNA follows: TGTGCCAGCAGCTTGGTGGGACAGTACAATGAGCAGTTCTTC. This codes for CASSLVGQYNEQFF.

The chain combines TRBV7-3 with TRBJ2-7; possibly TRBD2 for D (7 bases). This CDR3 is 15 amino acids long. V lost 2 bases and J lost 5, with 16 bases in between. CDR1 and CDR2 from the germline V gene are SGHTA and FQGTGA. The CDR3 region is CASSLGGGGYDEQYF. The CDR3 bases are TGTGCCAGCAGCTTAGGGGGAGGGGGATATGACGAGCAGTACTTC.

The rearrangement links TRBV27 to TRBJ1-1, with a possible D match to TRBD1 (6 bases). The V gene lost 3 bases and the J gene lost 7 bases, with 15 bases spanning the gap. The CDR3 is 14 residues long. Germline V gene lookup returns CDR1 MNHEY and CDR2 SMNVEV (reference sequence). For the CDR3, the DNA is TGTGCCAGCAGTTTGGCAACAGGGTTGGGTGAAGCTTTCTTT. Its translation: CASSLATGLGEAFF.

This sequence joins TRBV7-8 and TRBJ1-3; no clear D. There are 14 residues in the CDR3. Germline-derived CDR1 and CDR2 are SGHVS and FQNEAQ. V was shortened by 3 bases and J by 5 bases, with 11 bases between the two germline ends. CDR3 residues: CASSLSSGRNTIYF. In DNA, the CDR3 is TGTGCCAGCAGCTTGTCCAGTGGAAGAAACACCATATATTTT.

This clone was seen once. This chain joins TRBV4-1 and TRBJ2-2; possible D gene TRBD2, 6 bases. The CDR3 covers 16 residues. Trimming cost V 1 base and J 6 bases, with 15 bases left between them. The germline CDR1 and CDR2 sequences are MGHRA and YSYEKL. The CDR3 coding sequence is TGCGCCAGCAGCCAAGGGGGGGTTATGGGGCCCGGGGAGCTGTTTTTT. Residues: CASSQGGVMGPGELFF.

This rearrangement joins TRBV6-1 to TRBJ1-1; D not certain. The germline V gene has CDR1 MNHNS and CDR2 SASEGT. This CDR3 is 10 amino acids long. Trimming stripped 1 base from V and 11 bases from J, with 5 bases between. The CDR3 DNA follows: TGTGCCAGCAGTGAAGTCGGGGCTTTCTTT. It yields the protein CASSEVGAFF.

This clone was counted between two and nine times. J is TRBJ2-2 and V is TRBV29-1; D unresolved. Germline values: CDR1 SQVTM, CDR2 ANQGSEA. The V gene lost 5 bases and the J gene lost 1 base, with 11 bases spanning the gap. CDR3 length: 14 residues. CDR3 bases: TGCAGCGTTAGTGGACCGATGAACACCGGGGAGCTGTTTTTT. This sequence encodes CSVSGPMNTGELFF.

This chain joins TRBV7-3 and TRBJ1-1; D unresolved. CDR1 and CDR2 from the germline V gene are SGHTA and FQGTGA. Deletions cut 1 base from V and 0 bases from J, with 12 bases between. CDR3 length: 16 residues. CDR3 sequence reads: CASSLSPALLNTEAFF. As DNA, the CDR3 is TGTGCCAGCAGCTTAAGTCCAGCCCTCTTGAACACTGAAGCTTTCTTT.

In DNA, the CDR3 is TGTGCCAGCAGCCTCGATCGGGTGGCTTTCTTT. Protein product: CASSLDRVAFF. The J gene is TRBJ1-1, the V gene TRBV7-6; D gene unclear. V was clipped by 5 bases and J by 11 bases, with 12 bases between them. Germline loops: CDR1 SGHVS, CDR2 FNYEAQ. The CDR3 length is 11 residues.

The chain recombines TRBV5-1 with TRBJ1-2; tentative D call: TRBD1 (5 bases). Deletions cut 0 bases from V and 5 bases from J, with 11 bases between. The CDR3 totals 14 residues. CDR1 is SGHRS, CDR2 YFSETQ, per germline. This CDR3 is CASSLEGEGYGYTF. CDR3 in DNA: TGCGCCAGCAGCTTGGAAGGGGAGGGGTATGGCTACACCTTC.

This clone was detected only a few times. The V and J genes are TRBV19 and TRBJ2-3; 8 bases agree with TRBD2. Germline V gene lookup returns CDR1 LNHDA and CDR2 SQIVND (reference sequence). The trim removed 9 bases at V and 4 bases at J, leaving 9 bases unmatched. The CDR3 covers 14 residues. CDR3 nucleotide sequence: TGTGCCAGCCGACGGGAGGGGATGGCAGATACGCAGTATTTT. Encoded protein: CASRREGMADTQYF.

V and J are TRBV15 and TRBJ2-7; TRBD1 aligns across 11 bases. The germline V gene has CDR1 LNHNV and CDR2 YYDKDF (reference sequence). CDR3 length: 16 amino acids. The trim removed 0 bases at V and 7 bases at J, leaving 8 bases unmatched. CDR3 region: CATSRDPPGQGGEQYF. The CDR3 DNA is TGTGCCACCAGCAGAGATCCCCCGGGACAGGGGGGAGAGCAGTACTTC.

This sequence joins TRBV6-5 and TRBJ2-5; possible D gene TRBD1, 5 bases. The V and J ends lost 8 bases and 5 bases respectively, with 6 bases between them. This CDR3 spans 10 amino acids. Germline CDR1 is MNHEY and CDR2 is SVGAGI. CDR3: CASWGETQYF. The DNA of the CDR3 is TGTGCCAGCTGGGGCGAGACCCAGTACTTC.

V and J are TRBV27 and TRBJ2-7, with 9 positions matching TRBD1. Germline V gives CDR1 MNHEY, CDR2 SMNVEV (reference sequence). Trimming at V came to 1 base and at J to 1 base, leaving 2 bases not matched to a gene. This CDR3 region has 15 residues. This CDR3 is CASSLFGQGSYEQYF. CDR3 coding DNA: TGTGCCAGCAGTTTATTCGGACAGGGGTCCTACGAGCAGTACTTC.